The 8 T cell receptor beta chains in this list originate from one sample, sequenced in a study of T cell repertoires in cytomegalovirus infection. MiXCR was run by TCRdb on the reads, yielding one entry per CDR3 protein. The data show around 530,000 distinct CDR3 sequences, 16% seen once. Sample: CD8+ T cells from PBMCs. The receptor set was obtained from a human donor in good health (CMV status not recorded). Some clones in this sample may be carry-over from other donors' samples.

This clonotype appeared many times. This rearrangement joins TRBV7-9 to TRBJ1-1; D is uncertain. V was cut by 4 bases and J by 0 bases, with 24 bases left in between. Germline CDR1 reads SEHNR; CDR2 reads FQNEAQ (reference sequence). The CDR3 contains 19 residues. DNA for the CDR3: TGTGCCAGCAGCTCGCTCAGCGATGTGCTTACTATCATGAACACTGAAGCTTTCTTT. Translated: CASSSLSDVLTIMNTEAFF.

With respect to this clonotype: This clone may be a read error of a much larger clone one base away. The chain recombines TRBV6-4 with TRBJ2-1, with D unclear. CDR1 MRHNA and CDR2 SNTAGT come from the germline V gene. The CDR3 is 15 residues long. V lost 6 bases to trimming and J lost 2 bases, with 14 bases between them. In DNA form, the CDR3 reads TGTGCCAGCAGCAAGTCAGGTATTCCCTACAATGAGCAGTTCTTC. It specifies CASSKSGIPYNEQFF.

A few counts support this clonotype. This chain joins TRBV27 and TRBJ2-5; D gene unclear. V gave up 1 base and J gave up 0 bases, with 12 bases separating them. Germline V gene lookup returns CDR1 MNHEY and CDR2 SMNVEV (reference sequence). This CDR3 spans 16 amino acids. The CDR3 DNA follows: TGTGCCAGCAGTTTATGGCCCCTACAGAACCAAGAGACCCAGTACTTC. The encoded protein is CASSLWPLQNQETQYF.

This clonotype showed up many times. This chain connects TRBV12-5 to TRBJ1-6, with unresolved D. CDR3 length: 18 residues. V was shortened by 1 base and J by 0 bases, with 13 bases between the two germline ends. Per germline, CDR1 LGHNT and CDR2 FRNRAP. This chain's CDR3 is CASGLGFGESSYNSPLHF. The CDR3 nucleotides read TGTGCTAGTGGTTTGGGGTTCGGGGAAAGCTCCTATAATTCACCCCTCCACTTT.

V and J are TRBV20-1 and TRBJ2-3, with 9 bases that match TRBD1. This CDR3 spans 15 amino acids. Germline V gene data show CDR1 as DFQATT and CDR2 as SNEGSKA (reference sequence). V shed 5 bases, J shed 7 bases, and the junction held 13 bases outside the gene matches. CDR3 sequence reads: CSAGGTGLDGNTQYF. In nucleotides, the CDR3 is TGCAGTGCTGGAGGGACAGGGCTTGATGGAAATACGCAGTATTTT.

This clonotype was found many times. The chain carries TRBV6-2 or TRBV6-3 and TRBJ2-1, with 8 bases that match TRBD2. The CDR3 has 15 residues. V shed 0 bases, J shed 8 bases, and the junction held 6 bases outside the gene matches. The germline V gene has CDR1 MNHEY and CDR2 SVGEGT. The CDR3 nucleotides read TGTGCCAGCAGTTACTCAGGGACTAGGATGCATGAGCAGTTCTTC. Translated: CASSYSGTRMHEQFF.

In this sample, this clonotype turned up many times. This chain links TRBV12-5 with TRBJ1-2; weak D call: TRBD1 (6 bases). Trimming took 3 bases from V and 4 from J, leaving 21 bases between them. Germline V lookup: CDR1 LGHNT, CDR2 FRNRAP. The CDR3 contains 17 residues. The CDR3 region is CASGLGEIGQFLYGYTF. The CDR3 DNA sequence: TGTGCTAGTGGTTTAGGAGAAATCGGACAGTTCCTCTATGGCTACACCTTC.

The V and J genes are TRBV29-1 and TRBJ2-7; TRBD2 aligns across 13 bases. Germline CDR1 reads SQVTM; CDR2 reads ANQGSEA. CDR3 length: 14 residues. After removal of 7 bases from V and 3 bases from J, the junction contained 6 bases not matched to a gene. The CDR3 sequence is CSAVGLAGDYEQYF. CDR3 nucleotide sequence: TGCAGCGCCGTCGGACTAGCGGGAGACTACGAGCAGTACTTC.